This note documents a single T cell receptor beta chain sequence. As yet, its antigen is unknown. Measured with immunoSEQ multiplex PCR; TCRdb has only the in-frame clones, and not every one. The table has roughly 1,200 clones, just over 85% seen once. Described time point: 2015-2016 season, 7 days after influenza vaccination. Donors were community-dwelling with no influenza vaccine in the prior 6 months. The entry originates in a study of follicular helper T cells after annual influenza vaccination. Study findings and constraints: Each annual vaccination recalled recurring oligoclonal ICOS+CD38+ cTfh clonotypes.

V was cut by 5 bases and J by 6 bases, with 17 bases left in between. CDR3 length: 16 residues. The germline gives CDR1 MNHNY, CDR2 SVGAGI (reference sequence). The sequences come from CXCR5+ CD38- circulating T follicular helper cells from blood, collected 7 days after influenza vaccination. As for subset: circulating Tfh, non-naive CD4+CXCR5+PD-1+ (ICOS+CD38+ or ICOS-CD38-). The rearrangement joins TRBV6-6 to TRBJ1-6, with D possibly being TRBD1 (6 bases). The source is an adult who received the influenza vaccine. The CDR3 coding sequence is TGTGCCAGCAGTCGAGGAAACAGGGTCCTTAATTCACCCCTCCACTTT. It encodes CASSRGNRVLNSPLHF.